One and the same sample provided the 29 T cell receptor beta chains below, sequenced in a study of OX40 agonist ivuxolimab in advanced cancers. Sequencing was performed with immunoSEQ multiplex PCR; in TCRdb, only in-frame clones are kept and a portion is missing. Of about 77,000 clones listed, around four fifths are singletons. Sequencing was performed on CD4+ or CD8+ T cells sorted from blood, taken in a trial of the OX40 agonist ivuxolimab. The receptors were sampled from an adult with an advanced solid tumor such as melanoma, head and neck, liver or kidney cancer.

The chain recombines TRBV7-6 with TRBJ2-2, with 8 bases matching TRBD1. CDR3 length: 15 residues. In germline, CDR1 is SGHVS, CDR2 FNYEAQ. J lost 5 bases, V lost 5 bases, and 7 bases had no gene match. Written as DNA, the CDR3 is TGTGCCAGCAGCGCAGGGGGCGGAGTGACCGGGGAGCTGTTTTTT. Translated, it gives CASSAGGGVTGELFF.

The rearrangement joins TRBV6-5 to TRBJ1-5; possible D gene TRBD1, 6 bases. The CDR3 has 14 residues. Germline V gene sequence: CDR1 MNHEY, CDR2 SVGAGI. V was clipped by 5 bases and J by 1 base, with 9 bases between them. The CDR3 DNA reads TGTGCCAGCAGTCGGACAGTCAGCAATCAGCCCCAGCATTTT. Translation gives CASSRTVSNQPQHF.

This chain connects TRBV9 to TRBJ2-2; TRBD2 matches 9 bases. This CDR3 has 14 residues. J was trimmed by 7 bases and V by 5 bases; bases with no gene match: 6. Per the germline V gene, CDR1 is SGDLS and CDR2 is YYNGEE. The CDR3 loop reads CASRTGLAGGELFF. CDR3 DNA: TGTGCCAGCAGGACGGGACTAGCTGGCGGGGAGCTGTTTTTT.

This chain uses TRBV6-5 with TRBJ1-6; no definite D call. V was pared by 7 bases and J by 11 bases, with 18 bases between. CDR3 size: 14 residues. Germline CDR1 MNHEY, CDR2 SVGAGI. CDR3 sequence (DNA): TGTGCCAGCACCCTTCGGCGCGGGGAGGCACCCCTCCACTTT. As protein: CASTLRRGEAPLHF.

This sequence joins TRBV27 and TRBJ1-1, with D unclear. CDR3 size: 14 residues. The ends were cut back, 1 base at V and 4 bases at J, with 10 bases in the middle. Germline V gives CDR1 MNHEY, CDR2 SMNVEV (reference sequence). The DNA of the CDR3 is TGTGCCAGCAGTTTATGGGGTGGGAGCACTGAAGCTTTCTTT. Translating gives CASSLWGGSTEAFF.

The J gene is TRBJ1-1, the V gene TRBV14; D not certain. V lost 4 bases to trimming and J lost 1 base, with 7 bases between them. Germline V CDR1 and CDR2: SGHDN, FVKESK. The CDR3 runs to 13 residues. CDR3 nucleotides: TGTGCCAGCAGCCTTCAGAGGAACACTGAAGCTTTCTTT. Protein sequence: CASSLQRNTEAFF.

The chain joins TRBV25-1 to TRBJ1-5; 7 positions match TRBD1. Germline values: CDR1 MGHDK, CDR2 SYGVNS. Trimming at V came to 5 bases and at J to 6 bases, leaving 4 bases not matched to a gene. This CDR3 is built from 13 residues. The CDR3 protein is CASSSTGVQPQHF. In DNA, the CDR3 is TGTGCCAGCAGTTCCACAGGGGTTCAGCCCCAGCATTTT.

This chain joins TRBV28 and TRBJ1-4; perhaps TRBD1 as D (5 bases). Trimming removed 3 bases from V and 7 bases from J, with 9 bases in between. CDR1 and CDR2 from the germline V gene are MDHEN and SYDVKM. The CDR3 has 13 amino acids. The CDR3 here is CASSFGGGEKLFF. Written as DNA, the CDR3 is TGTGCCAGCAGTTTTGGGGGGGGTGAAAAACTGTTTTTT.

The J gene is TRBJ1-6, the V gene TRBV7-2; D might be TRBD1 (5 bases). The CDR3 covers 13 residues. Germline assignment: CDR1 SGHTA and CDR2 FQGNSA. V shed 5 bases and J shed 11 bases, with 13 bases lying between them. The CDR3 nucleotides read TGTGCCAGCAGCGCTGCAGGGACGACACCCCTCCACTTT. The encoded protein is CASSAAGTTPLHF.

The chain links TRBV4-2 to TRBJ1-3; a weak D match, TRBD1 (5 bases). V lost 0 bases to trimming and J lost 4 bases, with 16 bases between them. The germline V gene encodes CDR1 LGHNA and CDR2 YNFKEQ. CDR3 length equals 17 residues. CDR3 loop: CASSQDRAARGGNTIYF. The CDR3, as DNA: TGTGCCAGCAGCCAAGATCGGGCTGCCCGGGGGGGAAACACCATATATTTT.

The rearrangement links TRBV5-1 to TRBJ2-1, with 9 bases fitting TRBD1. The CDR3 consists of 16 residues. V was clipped by 4 bases and J by 2 bases; unmatched bases: 7. Looked up from germline, CDR1 is SGHRS and CDR2 is YFSETQ. The CDR3 here is CASSPGQGTTYNEQFF. CDR3 in DNA: TGCGCCAGCAGCCCCGGACAGGGGACGACCTACAATGAGCAGTTCTTC.

V and J are TRBV4-3 and TRBJ2-3; D remains unclear. Germline V gene data show CDR1 as LGHNA and CDR2 as YSLEER. CDR3 length: 14 amino acids. Trimming shortened V by 0 bases and J by 6 bases, and 10 bases separated the two germline ends. The CDR3 DNA sequence: TGCGCCAGCAGCCAAGAATCCTGGGCGGATACGCAGTATTTT. It specifies CASSQESWADTQYF.

Notes on this clone: The sample has other DNA sequences that encode this CDR3 too. The chain links TRBV7-2 to TRBJ2-7; D ambiguous. The CDR3 is made up of 14 amino acids. The V gene lost 2 bases and the J gene lost 1 base, with 9 bases spanning the gap. The germline gives CDR1 SGHTA, CDR2 FQGNSA. CDR3 amino acids: CASSLLPSSYEQYF. CDR3 in DNA: TGTGCCAGCAGCTTACTCCCGAGTTCCTACGAGCAGTACTTC.

In this sample, this clone turned up a few times. V gene TRBV12-5 combines with J gene TRBJ2-2; 14 bases fit TRBD2. The germline V gene encodes CDR1 LGHNT and CDR2 FRNRAP. The length of the CDR3 is 17 residues. V gave up 6 bases and J gave up 1 base; unmatched junction bases: 4. Written as DNA, the CDR3 is TGTGCTAGTGGACCCGGGACTAGCGGGAGGAACACCGGGGAGCTGTTTTTT. Translated: CASGPGTSGRNTGELFF. Full variable domain (rest looked up from reference TRBV12-5 and TRBJ2-2): DARVTQTPRHKVTEMGQEVTMRCQPILGHNTVFWYRQTMMQGLELLAYFRNRAPLDDSGMPKDRFSAEMPDATLATLKIQPSEPRDSAVYFCASGPGTSGRNTGELFFGEGSRLTVL.

This clone appeared a few times. The J gene is TRBJ1-1, the V gene TRBV4-1, with TRBD1 matching over 9 bases. This CDR3 is built from 12 residues. The germline CDR1 and CDR2 sequences are MGHRA and YSYEKL. The trim removed 4 bases at V and 6 bases at J, leaving 0 bases unmatched. This CDR3 is CASSRQGAEAFF. The CDR3 DNA is TGCGCCAGCAGCCGACAGGGGGCTGAAGCTTTCTTT.

The J gene is TRBJ1-2, the V gene TRBV6-5; D gene ambiguous. This CDR3 has 15 residues. V was pared by 2 bases and J by 7 bases, with 17 bases between. Germline lookup yields CDR1 MNHEY and CDR2 SVGAGI. For the CDR3, the DNA is TGTGCCAGCAGTTACGAAAGGTCCGGCCGCGGTGGCTACACCTTC. This codes for CASSYERSGRGGYTF.

This clone was counted once. The rearrangement links TRBV6-1 to TRBJ1-6; a possible D gene is TRBD1 (5 bases). In germline, CDR1 is MNHNS, CDR2 SASEGT. The CDR3 consists of 17 residues. V lost 2 bases and J 8 bases, leaving 19 bases between the germline ends. The CDR3 region is CASSESYSQGGYSPLHF. The CDR3 DNA sequence: TGTGCCAGCAGTGAATCTTATTCTCAGGGAGGGTATTCACCCCTCCACTTT.

This chain joins TRBV7-2 and TRBJ1-1; the D is unclear. The CDR3 extends over 16 amino acids. V was shortened by 2 bases and J by 4 bases, with 17 bases between the two germline ends. The germline gives CDR1 SGHTA, CDR2 FQGNSA. CDR3 bases: TGTGCCAGCAGCTTACACCTGACCGGGCTGATCACTGAAGCTTTCTTT. The encoded protein is CASSLHLTGLITEAFF.

The chain recombines TRBV2 with TRBJ1-1; no firm D call. Trimming took off 5 bases at V and 6 bases at J, with 10 bases between the two ends. The germline CDR1 and CDR2 sequences are SNHLY and FYNNEI. The CDR3 length is 12 residues. CDR3 DNA sequence: TGTGCCAGCAGTCTGACATGGGCTGAAGCTTTCTTT. Residues: CASSLTWAEAFF.

The chain is built from TRBV28 and TRBJ1-1; D gene uncertain. V was shortened by 7 bases and J by 4 bases, with 13 bases between the two germline ends. The CDR3 totals 13 residues. Germline assignment: CDR1 MDHEN and CDR2 SYDVKM. CDR3 bases: TGTGCCAGCACCATAGACCAAGGCACTGAAGCTTTCTTT. Translating gives CASTIDQGTEAFF.

This clone was recorded once. The chain combines TRBV5-5 with TRBJ2-7, with TRBD1 matching over 9 bases. Germline CDR1 SGHKS, CDR2 YYEKEE (reference sequence). The CDR3 spans 17 residues. The trim removed 4 bases at V and 6 bases at J, leaving 17 bases unmatched. CDR3 region: CASSTEQGASTFGEQYF. CDR3 DNA: TGTGCCAGCAGCACCGAACAGGGGGCTAGTACGTTCGGCGAGCAGTACTTC. Complete variable domain (other parts from reference TRBV5-5 and TRBJ2-7): DAGVTQSPTHLIKTRGQQVTLRCSPISGHKSVSWYQQVLGQGPQFIFQYYEKEERGRGNFPDRFSARQFPNYSSELNVNALLLGDSALYLCASSTEQGASTFGEQYFGPGTRLTVT.

This clone was picked up one time. This rearrangement joins TRBV7-2 to TRBJ2-5, with D unresolved. Deletions cut 4 bases from V and 0 bases from J, with 3 bases between. Germline CDR1 and CDR2: SGHTA and FQGNSA. The CDR3 spans 12 residues. The CDR3 nucleotides are TGTGCCAGCAGCTCGTACCAAGAGACCCAGTACTTC. Translation gives CASSSYQETQYF.

The genes are TRBV5-4 and TRBJ1-2; 7 bases line up with TRBD1. CDR3 length equals 14 residues. Germline V gene lookup returns CDR1 SGHNT and CDR2 YYREEE (reference sequence). J lost 2 bases, V lost 2 bases, and 3 bases had no gene match. The CDR3 DNA follows: TGTGCCAGCAGCTTCCGACAGGGAAACTATGGCTACACCTTC. This encodes CASSFRQGNYGYTF.

Remarks on this clone: Relative to the germline gene, one junction end is altered; a read error may explain this. V and J are TRBV5-4 and TRBJ2-2, with a tentative D call TRBD1 (6 bases). The CDR3 has 12 amino acids. The germline CDR1 and CDR2 sequences are SGHNT and YYREEE (reference sequence). CDR3: CASSQGFGGLFF. Here the CDR3 DNA reads TGTGCCAGCAGCCAGGGGTTTGGGGGGCTGTTTTTT. Drawing the rest from reference TRBV5-4 and TRBJ2-2, the complete variable domain is ETGVTQSPTHLIKTRGQQVTLRCSSQSGHNTVSWYQQALGQGPQFIFQYYREEENGRGNFPPRFSGLQFPNYSSELNVNALELDDSALYLCASSQGFGGLFFGEGSRLTVL.

This clone was seen a few times. The gene calls are TRBV7-9 and TRBJ2-3; 13 bases line up with TRBD2. The V segment lost 5 bases and the J segment 1 base; nucleotides outside the gene matches: 9. There are 18 residues in the CDR3. CDR1 is SEHNR and CDR2 is FQNEAQ in the germline V gene (reference sequence). CDR3 sequence reads: CASSARLAGGLRTDTQYF. The CDR3 DNA reads as TGTGCCAGCAGCGCCCGACTAGCGGGGGGTCTTCGCACAGATACGCAGTATTTT.

In its sample, this clone was seen once. This chain joins TRBV11-1 and TRBJ2-2, with 11 nucleotides matching TRBD1. Germline-derived CDR1 and CDR2 are SGHAT and FQDESV (reference sequence). V was pared by 8 bases and J by 3 bases, with 5 bases of the junction left unmatched. The CDR3 has 15 residues. The CDR3 sequence: CASAMGQGDTGELFF. DNA for the CDR3: TGTGCCAGCGCCATGGGACAGGGGGACACCGGGGAGCTGTTTTTT.

The chain couples TRBV19 to TRBJ2-7; D is perhaps TRBD1 (6 bases). Trimming cost V 5 bases and J 4 bases, with 12 bases left between them. The CDR3 contains 13 residues. Germline CDR1 LNHDA, CDR2 SQIVND (reference sequence). The CDR3 bases are TGTGCCAGTAGTTCGGACAGTACTTACGAGCAGTACTTC. This encodes CASSSDSTYEQYF.

The gene calls are TRBV29-1 and TRBJ1-6; the D is unclear. There are 11 residues in the CDR3. Germline assignment: CDR1 SQVTM and CDR2 ANQGSEA. V was shortened by 0 bases and J by 8 bases, with 2 bases between the two germline ends. Written as DNA, the CDR3 is TGCAGCGTTGAAGATGATTCACCCCTCCACTTT. Protein sequence: CSVEDDSPLHF.

The chain links TRBV30 to TRBJ1-2; D is possibly TRBD1 (5 bases). V was pared by 4 bases and J by 3 bases, with 12 bases between. The CDR3 has 13 amino acids. The germline V gene encodes CDR1 GTSNPN and CDR2 SVGIG (reference sequence). The CDR3 nucleotides read TGTGCCTGGATAGGCAGGGTACACTATGGCTACACCTTC. Translating gives CAWIGRVHYGYTF.